Presented here are 28 T cell receptor beta chains from one specimen sequenced in a study of lymphopenia after photon versus proton radiotherapy. Sequenced by immunoSEQ multiplex PCR; TCRdb stores in-frame clones only, minus some. The data contain about 50,000 clones, 92% of them singletons. The sequencing here drew on peripheral blood, taken from a patient treated with photon-based radiotherapy. The receptors were gathered from a woman in her forties with cholangiocarcinoma.

The chain has TRBV28 and TRBJ1-1; perhaps TRBD1 as D (6 bases). V shed 3 bases and J shed 5 bases, with 22 bases lying between them. The CDR3 consists of 17 residues. CDR1 and CDR2 (germline): MDHEN, SYDVKM. The CDR3 is CASSLGYYRVSKTEAFF. The CDR3 DNA reads as TGTGCCAGCAGTTTGGGCTATTACAGGGTGTCGAAGACTGAAGCTTTCTTT.

The V gene is TRBV5-5, the J gene TRBJ1-1; no reliable D call. CDR1 SGHKS and CDR2 YYEKEE come from the germline V gene (reference sequence). The CDR3 is made up of 13 amino acids. The V and J ends lost 1 base and 1 base respectively, with 5 bases between them. CDR3 coding DNA: TGTGCCAGCAGCTTGTGGGAGAACACTGAAGCTTTCTTT. Amino acid sequence: CASSLWENTEAFF.

V is TRBV11-2 and J is TRBJ1-4; 9 bases are a match to TRBD1. The V and J ends lost 3 bases and 8 bases, in that order; junction bases with no gene match: 13. Germline CDR1 reads SGHAT; CDR2 reads FQNNGV. CDR3 size: 17 residues. CDR3 amino acids: CASSFSAGTGLLEKLFF. In DNA form, the CDR3 reads TGTGCCAGCAGCTTCTCCGCCGGGACAGGGCTTCTCGAAAAACTGTTTTTT.

The genes are TRBV2 and TRBJ1-1, with unresolved D. The V gene lost 5 bases and the J gene lost 7 bases, with 11 bases spanning the gap. The CDR3 is 12 amino acids. Per the germline V gene, CDR1 is SNHLY and CDR2 is FYNNEI. The CDR3 bases are TGTGCCAGCAGTTCGCGCGCCCGTGAAGCTTTCTTT. Protein sequence: CASSSRAREAFF.

The CDR3 sequence is CASSSSGTGSYEQYF. In DNA form, the CDR3 reads TGTGCCAGCAGTTCCTCCGGGACAGGGTCCTACGAGCAGTACTTC. The rearrangement uses TRBV28 and TRBJ2-7; 9 bases line up with TRBD1. V was clipped by 4 bases and J by 1 base; unmatched bases: 5. Germline CDR1 reads MDHEN; CDR2 reads SYDVKM. The CDR3 has 15 residues.

This sequence joins TRBV5-1 and TRBJ2-2; 10 bases are shared with TRBD2. Germline CDR1 and CDR2: SGHRS and YFSETQ. The CDR3 is made up of 17 amino acids. V lost 0 bases and J lost 2; bases outside the gene matches: 4. Here the CDR3 reads CASSLEASGSNTGELFF. CDR3 DNA: TGCGCCAGCAGCTTGGAAGCTAGCGGGAGTAACACCGGGGAGCTGTTTTTT.

The chain combines TRBV10-3 with TRBJ1-2, with TRBD1 matching over 11 bases. After removal of 6 bases from V and 7 bases from J, the junction contained 7 bases not matched to a gene. The CDR3 is 14 residues long. Germline CDR1 and CDR2: ENHRY and SYGVKD. CDR3 nucleotides: TGTGCCATCAGACCGGGACAGGGGGTAGGTGGCTACACCTTC. The encoded protein is CAIRPGQGVGGYTF.

The genes are TRBV11-1 and TRBJ2-2; 11 positions agree with TRBD2. This CDR3 has 17 amino acids. From germline, CDR1 is SGHAT and CDR2 FQDESV (reference sequence). V shed 5 bases, J shed 6 bases, and the junction held 11 bases outside the gene matches. In DNA form, the CDR3 reads TGTGCCAGCAGCCCGCCGTATAGCGGGGGGGGCGCCGGGGAGCTGTTTTTT. Its protein product is CASSPPYSGGGAGELFF.

The chain has TRBV11-2 and TRBJ2-5; D not certain. Trimming cost V 2 bases and J 7 bases, with 14 bases left between them. CDR1 is SGHAT, CDR2 FQNNGV, per germline. The CDR3 consists of 14 residues. Written as DNA, the CDR3 is TGTGCCAGCAGCTTAACGGACGGAAGAGGGACCCAGTACTTC. Amino acid sequence: CASSLTDGRGTQYF.

The chain recombines TRBV19 with TRBJ2-5, with D perhaps given as TRBD1 or TRBD2 (7 bases each). This CDR3 spans 15 amino acids. V was clipped by 8 bases and J by 1 base, with 17 bases between them. CDR1 LNHDA and CDR2 SQIVND come from the germline V gene (reference sequence). Here the CDR3 reads CASAGGGQFQETQYF. The CDR3 DNA is TGTGCCAGTGCGGGCGGGGGACAGTTCCAAGAGACCCAGTACTTC.

This clone was counted a few times. This chain uses TRBV5-4 with TRBJ1-6; a possible D gene is TRBD1 (6 bases). The CDR3 is made up of 16 amino acids. The germline V gene encodes CDR1 SGHNT and CDR2 YYREEE (reference sequence). The ends were cut back, 4 bases at V and 9 bases at J, with 20 bases in the middle. CDR3 bases: TGTGCCAGCAGCCCCTCGGTTCTAGGGGGTGGTTCACCCCTCCACTTT. Amino acids: CASSPSVLGGGSPLHF.

This clone occurred a few times. The chain carries TRBV7-9 and TRBJ1-2; D may be TRBD1 (5 bases). The CDR3 is made up of 12 amino acids. V dropped 2 bases and J dropped 5 bases, with 6 bases sitting between them. Germline CDR1 is SEHNR and CDR2 is FQNEAQ (reference sequence). As DNA, the CDR3 is TGTGCCAGCAGCTTACAGGGTTATGGCTACACCTTC. It encodes CASSLQGYGYTF.

V gene TRBV27 combines with J gene TRBJ2-3, with D possibly called TRBD1 or TRBD2 (5 bases each). The CDR3 covers 13 residues. Germline V gene data show CDR1 as MNHEY and CDR2 as SMNVEV (reference sequence). Trimming stripped 4 bases from V and 4 bases from J, with 9 bases between. The CDR3 region is CASSSGAPDTQYF. CDR3 bases: TGTGCCAGCAGTTCCGGGGCCCCAGATACGCAGTATTTT.

This chain connects TRBV5-1 to TRBJ1-1; possible D gene TRBD1, 5 bases. CDR1 SGHRS and CDR2 YFSETQ come from the germline V gene. V dropped 4 bases and J dropped 4 bases, with 14 bases sitting between them. This CDR3 has 14 residues. CDR3 nucleotide sequence: TGCGCCAGCAGCGAGGGTGGGACGGGCACTGAAGCTTTCTTT. This sequence encodes CASSEGGTGTEAFF.

The chain uses TRBV25-1 and TRBJ1-1; TRBD1 matches at 7 bases. CDR3 length: 13 residues. V shed 5 bases and J 5 bases; nucleotides not matched to a gene: 5. The V gene's germline CDR1 is MGHDK and CDR2 SYGVNS. The CDR3 is CASSKQGGTEAFF. The CDR3 coding sequence is TGTGCCAGCAGTAAGCAGGGGGGGACTGAAGCTTTCTTT.

In the case of this clone: One junction end disagrees with the germline gene, perhaps due to a read error. The chain combines TRBV7-7 with TRBJ2-1; D unclear. The CDR3 loop spans 14 amino acids. CDR1 and CDR2 (germline): SSHAT, FNYEAQ (reference sequence). CDR3 sequence: CASSPGQASNEQFF. In DNA form, the CDR3 reads TGTGCTAGCAGCCCCGGCCAGGCAAGCAATGAGCAGTTCTTC.

The chain has TRBV19 and TRBJ1-4; D is unresolved. The V gene's germline CDR1 is LNHDA and CDR2 SQIVND (reference sequence). Between the trimmed V and J ends, which lost 2 bases and 7 bases, there was a span of 17 bases. There are 16 residues in the CDR3. The CDR3 coding sequence is TGTGCCAGTAGTATAATTCGTGCCGGCTCGGGTGAAAAACTGTTTTTT. The encoded protein is CASSIIRAGSGEKLFF.

The chain recombines TRBV5-4 with TRBJ1-2; D not resolved. Per germline, CDR1 SGHNT and CDR2 YYREEE (reference sequence). Trimming shortened V by 2 bases and J by 8 bases, and 13 bases separated the two germline ends. The CDR3 has 13 amino acids. The CDR3 sequence is CASSFDPQVGYTF. The CDR3 nucleotides read TGTGCCAGCAGCTTCGACCCCCAGGTGGGCTACACCTTC. Together with reference TRBV5-4 and TRBJ1-2, the CDR3 gives the full variable domain: ETGVTQSPTHLIKTRGQQVTLRCSSQSGHNTVSWYQQALGQGPQFIFQYYREEENGRGNFPPRFSGLQFPNYSSELNVNALELDDSALYLCASSFDPQVGYTFGSGTRLTVV.

This clone counts as medium-sized. The V and J genes are TRBV10-2 and TRBJ2-1; TRBD2 aligns across 10 bases. V lost 3 bases to trimming and J lost 12 bases; unmatched junction nucleotides: 5. Looked up from germline, CDR1 is WSHSY and CDR2 is SAAADI. This CDR3 contains 13 residues. The DNA of the CDR3 is TGCGCCAGCAGTGACAGCGGGGGGGATTGGCAGTTCTTC. It yields the protein CASSDSGGDWQFF.

This rearrangement joins TRBV19 to TRBJ2-3, with 13 positions matching TRBD2. The CDR3 covers 17 residues. Germline V gene data show CDR1 as LNHDA and CDR2 as SQIVND (reference sequence). Trimming removed 5 bases from V and 1 base from J; junction bases left unmatched: 6. CDR3 loop: CASSSRTSGGRTDTQYF. In nucleotides, the CDR3 is TGTGCCAGTAGTTCCCGGACTAGCGGGGGACGCACAGATACGCAGTATTTT.

V is TRBV19 and J is TRBJ1-1; D might be TRBD1 (5 bases). CDR1 and CDR2 (germline): LNHDA, SQIVND (reference sequence). Trimming removed 9 bases at V and 4 bases at J, with 18 bases between. CDR3 length: 14 amino acids. The CDR3 nucleotides are TGTGCCAGCGATTTATCCCAGGGTGGCACTGAAGCTTTCTTT. Translated, it gives CASDLSQGGTEAFF.

V gene TRBV10-3 combines with J gene TRBJ2-7; the D gene could be TRBD1 or TRBD2 (5 bases each). This CDR3 is 15 amino acids long. Trimming removed 3 bases at V and 0 bases at J, with 12 bases between. From germline, CDR1 is ENHRY and CDR2 SYGVKD. For the CDR3, the DNA is TGTGCCATCAGTGACGGGGCTGAGAGCTCCTACGAGCAGTACTTC. Protein product: CAISDGAESSYEQYF.

The CDR3 is CASKGQGVNQPQHF. The DNA for the CDR3 is TGTGCCAGCAAGGGACAGGGGGTCAATCAGCCCCAGCATTTT. The V and J genes are TRBV2 and TRBJ1-5; 11 bases match TRBD1. Trimming removed 7 bases from V and 3 bases from J; junction bases left unmatched: 2. This CDR3 comprises 14 residues. Germline lookup yields CDR1 SNHLY and CDR2 FYNNEI.

The chain links TRBV27 to TRBJ2-4, with 8 bases matching TRBD1. J was trimmed by 4 bases and V by 4 bases; bases with no gene match: 6. Germline assignment: CDR1 MNHEY and CDR2 SMNVEV (reference sequence). CDR3 length: 15 residues. The chain's CDR3 is CASSSGQGGKNIQYF. In DNA, the CDR3 is TGTGCCAGCAGTTCCGGACAGGGTGGAAAAAACATTCAGTACTTC.

The chain couples TRBV9 to TRBJ1-3; D is unclear. CDR1 is SGDLS and CDR2 is YYNGEE in the germline V gene. The V gene lost 4 bases and the J gene lost 7 bases, with 9 bases spanning the gap. The CDR3 contains 12 residues. The CDR3 here is CASSPRSNTIYF. In nucleotides, the CDR3 is TGTGCCAGCAGCCCTCGATCTAACACCATATATTTT.

The chain employs TRBV7-3 and TRBJ2-1; the match to TRBD1 covers 9 bases. Germline assignment: CDR1 SGHTA and CDR2 FQGTGA. The ends lost 5 bases at V and 9 bases at J; junction bases unmatched: 5. This CDR3 is 13 amino acids long. CDR3 nucleotide sequence: TGTGCCAGCAGCGTATTGGACAGGGGTGAGCAGTTCTTC. This translates into CASSVLDRGEQFF.

The chain couples TRBV2 to TRBJ2-7, with 10 bases aligning to TRBD2. The germline gives CDR1 SNHLY, CDR2 FYNNEI. This CDR3 comprises 15 residues. V was pared by 4 bases and J by 5 bases, with 8 bases of the junction left unmatched. The CDR3 DNA sequence: TGTGCCAGCAGTGTGAGCGGGGGGGCCCCCAACGAGCAGTACTTC. Its translation: CASSVSGGAPNEQYF.

The chain couples TRBV27 to TRBJ1-3; no firm D call. Germline values: CDR1 MNHEY, CDR2 SMNVEV (reference sequence). V gave up 9 bases and J gave up 0 bases, with 9 bases separating them. CDR3 length equals 13 residues. DNA for the CDR3: TGTGCCAGTAGGACCTTCTCTGGAAACACCATATATTTT. Its translation is CASRTFSGNTIYF.